This T cell receptor (beta chain) originates from a study of blood T cell repertoires in COVID-19. Looking at the study overall: Collection of acute and convalescent COVID-19 samples took place in the United States, Italy and Spain. T cells, B-cell-depleted T cells, or PBMCs supplied cDNA or gDNA.

The sample holds a few counts of this clone. Source study methods: Estimated nucleated cell counts came from reference gene primer amplification. Only in-frame clones appear in the TCRdb table, and some are missing; sequencing was by immunoSEQ multiplex PCR. The V and J calls and clone size were taken over from that table, and D and trimming were inferred from the DNA. The table has around 300,000 clones, roughly 90% seen once. Unmatched junction bases numbered 5, after V lost 5 bases and J lost 11 bases. The CDR3 extends over 12 amino acids. Per the germline V gene, CDR1 is SGHAT and CDR2 is FQNNGV. Sequenced: peripheral blood. J is TRBJ2-1 and V is TRBV11-2; 8 positions match TRBD2. This sequence originates from a man in his fifties with acute or convalescent COVID-19. CDR3 region: CASSRSGEKQFF. The DNA for the CDR3 is TGTGCCAGCAGCCGTAGCGGGGAGAAGCAGTTCTTC.